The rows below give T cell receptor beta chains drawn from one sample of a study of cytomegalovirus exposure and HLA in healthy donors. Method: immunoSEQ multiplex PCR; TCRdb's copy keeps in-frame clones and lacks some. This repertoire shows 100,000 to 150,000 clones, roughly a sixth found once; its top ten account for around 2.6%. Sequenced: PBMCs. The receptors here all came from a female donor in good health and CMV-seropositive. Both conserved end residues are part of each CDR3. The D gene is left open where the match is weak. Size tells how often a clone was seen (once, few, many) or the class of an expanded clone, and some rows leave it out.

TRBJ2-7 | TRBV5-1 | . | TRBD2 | CASSLGGLAGVEQYF | TGCGCCAGCAGCTTGGGGGGACTAGCGGGAGTCGAGCAGTACTTC
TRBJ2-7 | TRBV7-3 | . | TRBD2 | CASSLLSGSSYEQYF | TGTGCCAGCAGCTTACTCAGCGGGAGCTCCTACGAGCAGTACTTC
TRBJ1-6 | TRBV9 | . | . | CASSVDPSGSYNSPLHF | TGTGCCAGCAGCGTAGATCCCAGCGGGTCCTATAATTCACCCCTCCACTTT
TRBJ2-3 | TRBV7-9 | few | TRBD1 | CASSEGQGSDTQYF | TGTGCCAGCAGCGAGGGACAGGGATCAGATACGCAGTATTTT
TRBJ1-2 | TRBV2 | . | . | CASSETGNYGYTF | TGTGCCAGCAGCGAGACAGGAAACTATGGCTACACCTTC
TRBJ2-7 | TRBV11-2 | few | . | CASSFEGGEQYF | TGTGCCAGCAGCTTCGAGGGCGGCGAGCAGTACTTC
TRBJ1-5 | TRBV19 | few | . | CASSPSWAARGQPQHF | TGTGCCAGTAGTCCCTCTTGGGCCGCTCGGGGTCAGCCCCAGCATTTT
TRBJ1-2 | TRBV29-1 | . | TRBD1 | CSVVNIGGSDYGYTF | TGCAGCGTTGTCAATATAGGGGGCTCGGACTATGGCTACACCTTC
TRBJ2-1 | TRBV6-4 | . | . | CASSDGASGRQFF | TGTGCCAGCAGTGACGGGGCGAGCGGGCGGCAGTTCTTC
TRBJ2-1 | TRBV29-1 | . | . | CSEISTGSTVYNEQFF | TGCAGCGAGATATCGACAGGATCTACGGTCTACAATGAGCAGTTCTTC
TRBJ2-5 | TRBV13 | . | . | CASSFLASGQETQYF | TGTGCCAGCAGCTTTCTAGCCAGCGGGCAAGAGACCCAGTACTTC
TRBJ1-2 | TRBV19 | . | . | CASKNRSNGYTF | TGTGCCAGTAAGAACAGGTCGAATGGCTACACCTTC
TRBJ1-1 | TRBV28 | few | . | CASSFQWGAEAFF | TGTGCCAGCAGTTTCCAGTGGGGGGCTGAAGCTTTCTTT
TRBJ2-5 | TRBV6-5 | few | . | CASRREGTQYF | TGTGCCAGCAGGAGGGAAGGGACCCAGTACTTC
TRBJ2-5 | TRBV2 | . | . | CASSATLRVQETQYF | TGTGCCAGCAGTGCTACTCTCAGGGTCCAAGAGACCCAGTACTTC
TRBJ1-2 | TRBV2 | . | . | CASSPRTEPNYGYTF | TGTGCCAGCAGCCCAAGGACAGAGCCTAACTATGGCTACACCTTC
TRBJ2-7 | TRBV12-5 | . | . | CASGFGGGREQYF | TGTGCTAGTGGTTTTGGTGGGGGGAGGGAGCAGTACTTC
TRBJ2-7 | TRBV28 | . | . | CASSLGWQASYEQYF | TGTGCCAGCAGTTTGGGTTGGCAGGCATCCTACGAGCAGTACTTC
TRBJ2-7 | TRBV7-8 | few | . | CASSQTAGPSYEQYF | TGTGCCAGCAGTCAAACGGCAGGGCCCTCGTACGAGCAGTACTTC
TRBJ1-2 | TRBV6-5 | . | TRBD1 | CASSYRVDRGYGYTF | TGTGCCAGCAGTTACAGAGTAGACAGGGGCTATGGCTACACCTTC
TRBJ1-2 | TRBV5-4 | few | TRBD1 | CASSHHGTGFYGYTF | TGTGCCAGCAGCCATCACGGGACAGGTTTCTATGGCTACACCTTC
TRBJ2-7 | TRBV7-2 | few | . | CASSLSGGAYEQYF | TGTGCCAGCAGCTTAAGTGGGGGCGCCTACGAGCAGTACTTC
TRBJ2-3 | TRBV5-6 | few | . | CASSPTLPTDTQYF | TGTGCCAGCAGCCCGACTTTGCCGACAGATACGCAGTATTTT
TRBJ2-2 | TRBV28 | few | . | CASSLLHTGELFF | TGTGCCAGCAGTTTACTCCACACCGGGGAGCTGTTTTTT
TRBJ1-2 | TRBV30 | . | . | CAWSSQENYGYTF | TGTGCCTGGAGTTCACAGGAGAACTATGGCTACACCTTC
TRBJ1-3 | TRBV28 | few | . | CASSVPGLSSGNTIYF | TGTGCCAGCAGTGTTCCGGGACTTAGCTCTGGAAACACCATATATTTT
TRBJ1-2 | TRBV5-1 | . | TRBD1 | CASSLGTGRAYGYTF | TGCGCCAGCAGCCTAGGGACAGGGAGGGCGTATGGCTACACCTTC
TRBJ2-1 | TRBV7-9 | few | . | CASSFRAAGGDEQFF | TGTGCCAGCAGCTTCAGGGCGGCGGGCGGGGATGAGCAGTTCTTC
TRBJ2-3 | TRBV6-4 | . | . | CASSLDRTTDTQYF | TGTGCCAGCAGCCTCGACAGGACCACAGATACGCAGTATTTT
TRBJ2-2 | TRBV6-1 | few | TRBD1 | CASSGQGARTGELFF | TGTGCCAGCAGTGGGCAGGGGGCGCGCACCGGGGAGCTGTTTTTT
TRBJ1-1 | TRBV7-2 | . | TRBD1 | CASSLVQGATEAFF | TGTGCCAGCAGCTTAGTCCAGGGGGCCACTGAAGCTTTCTTT
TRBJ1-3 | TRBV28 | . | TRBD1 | CASSPVDRAGNTIYF | TGTGCCAGCAGTCCTGTGGACAGGGCGGGAAACACCATATATTTT
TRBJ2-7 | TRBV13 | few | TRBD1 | CASSLEGTGGIDGYEQYF | TGTGCCAGCAGCTTAGAAGGGACAGGGGGGATCGACGGCTACGAGCAGTACTTC
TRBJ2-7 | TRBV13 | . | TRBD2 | CASSPGTRTYEQYF | TGTGCCAGCAGCCCCGGGACTAGAACCTACGAGCAGTACTTC
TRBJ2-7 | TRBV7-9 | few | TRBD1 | CASSSDRDSNEQYF | TGTGCCAGCAGCTCAGACCGGGACAGCAACGAGCAGTACTTC
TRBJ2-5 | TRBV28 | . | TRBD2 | CASSLLAGGQETQYF | TGTGCCAGCAGTTTACTAGCGGGAGGGCAAGAGACCCAGTACTTC
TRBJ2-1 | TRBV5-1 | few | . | CASSSQPGQVAGNEQFF | TGCGCCAGCAGCTCTCAACCGGGACAAGTCGCAGGGAATGAGCAGTTCTTC
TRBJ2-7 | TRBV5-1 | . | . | CASSGQQGYEQYF | TGCGCCAGCAGCGGACAACAGGGCTACGAGCAGTACTTC
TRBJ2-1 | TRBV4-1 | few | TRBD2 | CASSHLLAEAYNEQFF | TGCGCCAGCAGCCATTTGCTAGCGGAGGCCTACAATGAGCAGTTCTTC
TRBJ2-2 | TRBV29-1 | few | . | CSVGGAADTGELFF | TGCAGCGTTGGTGGCGCAGCGGACACCGGGGAGCTGTTTTTT
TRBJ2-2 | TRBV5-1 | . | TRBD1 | CASSLASGQVTFDGELFF | TGCGCCAGCAGCTTGGCCTCGGGACAGGTTACGTTCGACGGGGAGCTGTTTTTT
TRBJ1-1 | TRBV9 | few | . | CASSVAGQGTEAFF | TGTGCCAGCAGCGTAGCTGGGCAGGGCACTGAAGCTTTCTTT
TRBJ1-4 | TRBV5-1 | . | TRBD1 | CASSLEQGVRKLFF | TGCGCCAGCAGCTTGGAGCAGGGGGTGAGGAAACTGTTTTTT
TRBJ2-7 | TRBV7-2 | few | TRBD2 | CASSLAGVSYEQYF | TGTGCCAGCAGCTTGGCGGGGGTATCCTACGAGCAGTACTTC
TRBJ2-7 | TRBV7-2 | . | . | CASSGQISYEQYF | TGTGCCAGCAGCGGACAAATCAGCTACGAGCAGTACTTC
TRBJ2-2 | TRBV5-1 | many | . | CASSLRGITGELFF | TGCGCCAGCAGCTTGAGGGGAATCACCGGGGAGCTGTTTTTT
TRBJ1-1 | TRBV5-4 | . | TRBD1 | CASKQGDATEAFF | TGTGCCAGCAAGCAGGGGGACGCCACTGAAGCTTTCTTT
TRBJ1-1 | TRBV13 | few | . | CASSLAVNTEAFF | TGTGCCAGCAGCTTAGCGGTGAACACTGAAGCTTTCTTT
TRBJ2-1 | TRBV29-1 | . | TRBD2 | CSVGPLAGLSLNEQFF | TGCAGCGTTGGGCCCCTAGCGGGCTTGAGCCTGAATGAGCAGTTCTTC